A single sample is the source of the 24 T cell receptor beta chains below, sequenced in a study of spatial heterogeneity in lung cancer. From the 5' RACE reads, TCRdb called clonotypes with MiXCR, one entry per CDR3 protein. The sample carries fewer than 25,000 distinct CDR3 sequences, around 3.2% recorded once. Time point here: sample taken at primary tumor resection. The sample in question was PBMCs, obtained at surgery. The receptors derive from a female donor with early-stage non-small cell lung cancer.

This clonotype was counted ten times or more. V usage is TRBV27 and J usage is TRBJ1-2, with D tentatively TRBD1 (5 bases). The CDR3 length is 12 residues. The ends were cut back, 6 bases at V and 4 bases at J, with 9 bases in the middle. In germline, CDR1 is MNHEY, CDR2 SMNVEV (reference sequence). In DNA, the CDR3 is TGTGCCAGCAGGACAGAGTCCTATGGCTACACCTTC. This encodes CASRTESYGYTF.

This clonotype was counted at least ten times. The genes are TRBV20-1 and TRBJ2-1; tentatively, D is TRBD1 (5 bases). Germline loops: CDR1 DFQATT, CDR2 SNEGSKA (reference sequence). V lost 0 bases, J lost 4 bases, and 13 bases lay in between. CDR3 size: 15 residues. Here the CDR3 DNA reads TGCAGTGCTAGAGATGGGGCCGTGGATTACAATGAGCAGTTCTTC. Translating it yields CSARDGAVDYNEQFF.

This clonotype was recorded many times. J is TRBJ2-1 and V is TRBV20-1, with 9 bases identical to TRBD2. The CDR3 loop spans 15 amino acids. Germline V gene data show CDR1 as DFQATT and CDR2 as SNEGSKA (reference sequence). The J segment lost 4 bases and the V segment lost 5 bases, leaving 9 bases of the junction unmatched. The CDR3 loop is CSASAGTSPYNEQFF. In nucleotides, the CDR3 is TGCAGTGCTTCCGCCGGGACTAGCCCTTACAATGAGCAGTTCTTC.

This clonotype has ten or more counts. The rearrangement joins TRBV27 to TRBJ2-7, with D maybe TRBD2 (5 bases). Per germline, CDR1 MNHEY and CDR2 SMNVEV (reference sequence). The V gene lost 3 bases and the J gene lost 4 bases, with 16 bases spanning the gap. This CDR3 spans 15 amino acids. The CDR3 nucleotides are TGTGCCAGCAGTTTGGGCGGGCTGCTGGGGTACGAGCAGTACTTC. Its translation: CASSLGGLLGYEQYF.

This clonotype was counted at least ten times. This chain uses TRBV20-1 with TRBJ1-6; 10 bases map to TRBD1. This CDR3 is built from 15 residues. Germline V gene data show CDR1 as DFQATT and CDR2 as SNEGSKA (reference sequence). J lost 9 bases, V lost 0 bases, and 5 bases had no gene match. The CDR3 sequence is CSARDRRQGASPLHF. DNA for the CDR3: TGCAGTGCTAGAGATCGGCGACAGGGGGCTTCACCCCTCCACTTT.

There are many counts of this clonotype. Here the CDR3 reads CASSLAGTGRNTEAFF. CDR3 nucleotides: TGCGCCAGCAGCTTGGCAGGGACAGGCCGAAACACTGAAGCTTTCTTT. This chain links TRBV5-1 with TRBJ1-1, with 8 positions matching TRBD1. Germline CDR1 and CDR2: SGHRS and YFSETQ. Unmatched junction bases numbered 6, after V lost 0 bases and J lost 2 bases. The CDR3 loop spans 16 amino acids. The variable domain in full, with the rest retrieved from reference TRBV5-1 and TRBJ1-1, is KAGVTQTPRYLIKTRGQQVTLSCSPISGHRSVSWYQQTPGQGLQFLFEYFSETQRNKGNFPGRFSGRQFSNSRSEMNVSTLELGDSALYLCASSLAGTGRNTEAFFGQGTRLTVV.

Concerning this clonotype itself: This sequence may be a read error, since a much larger clone differs from it by one base. The rearrangement links TRBV6-1 to TRBJ2-1, with D tentatively TRBD2 (5 bases). Per the germline V gene, CDR1 is MNHNS and CDR2 is SASEGT. V shed 10 bases and J shed 5 bases, with 12 bases lying between them. The CDR3 sequence is 12 residues long. The CDR3 coding sequence is TGTGCCACCGGGATAGCAAACAATGAGCAGTTCTTC. As protein: CATGIANNEQFF.

This clonotype was picked up many times. The rearrangement links TRBV2 to TRBJ2-5, with 11 bases that match TRBD2. This CDR3 has 14 amino acids. CDR1 SNHLY and CDR2 FYNNEI come from the germline V gene. V dropped 6 bases and J dropped 3; count of bases not matched to a gene: 3. CDR3 in amino acids: CASSGGLAEETQYF. In nucleotides, the CDR3 is TGTGCCAGCAGCGGGGGACTAGCGGAAGAGACCCAGTACTTC.

This clonotype appeared many times. V gene TRBV6-5 combines with J gene TRBJ2-2; D is unresolved. The CDR3 is made up of 12 amino acids. Germline CDR1 MNHEY, CDR2 SVGAGI. The V end lost 10 bases, the J end lost 1 base, and 7 bases lay between the germline ends. The CDR3 DNA follows: TGTGCCACCGAAGGGAACACCGGGGAGCTGTTTTTT. Its protein product is CATEGNTGELFF.

The sample holds many counts of this clonotype. The V call is TRBV14, the J call TRBJ1-1; no firm D call. V gave up 0 bases and J gave up 1 base, with 6 bases separating them. The V gene's germline CDR1 is SGHDN and CDR2 FVKESK. There are 14 residues in the CDR3. The CDR3 DNA sequence: TGTGCCAGCAGCCAAGAAAGCAGGAACACTGAAGCTTTCTTT. This codes for CASSQESRNTEAFF.

There are many counts of this clonotype. The gene calls are TRBV15 and TRBJ2-3; D is possibly TRBD1 or TRBD2 (5 bases each). The CDR3 loop spans 13 amino acids. V was clipped by 6 bases and J by 6 bases, with 13 bases between them. The germline CDR1 and CDR2 sequences are LNHNV and YYDKDF (reference sequence). The CDR3 region has the DNA TGTGCCACCAGAGGGGCCGGGGTGGATACGCAGTATTTT. This translates into CATRGAGVDTQYF.

This clonotype was seen many times. The chain carries TRBV29-1 and TRBJ2-5; 10 bases line up with TRBD2. This CDR3 comprises 18 residues. Germline loops: CDR1 SQVTM, CDR2 ANQGSEA. Trimming cost V 7 bases and J 4 bases; bases outside gene matches: 21. The CDR3 protein is CSASGGDGLAGALETQYF. For the CDR3, the DNA is TGCAGCGCCTCAGGGGGCGATGGGCTAGCGGGAGCTTTAGAGACCCAGTACTTC.

This clonotype has at least ten counts. The V call is TRBV3-1, the J call TRBJ2-7, with 7 bases fitting TRBD2. The ends lost 4 bases at V and 2 bases at J; junction bases unmatched: 14. Germline V gene lookup returns CDR1 LGHDT and CDR2 YNNKEL (reference sequence). The CDR3 is 17 residues long. CDR3: CASSPMGRASATYEQYF. The CDR3 region has the DNA TGTGCCAGCAGCCCCATGGGGAGGGCGTCTGCGACCTACGAGCAGTACTTC.

There are many counts of this clonotype. The rearrangement joins TRBV12-3 or TRBV12-4 to TRBJ2-1, with 14 bases aligning to TRBD2. There are 16 residues in the CDR3. V lost 6 bases and J lost 8; bases outside the gene matches: 9. CDR3 nucleotides: TGTGCCAGCAGGGGCACGGGACTAGCGGGAGTCTATGAGCAGTTCTTC. Its translation: CASRGTGLAGVYEQFF.

This clonotype is medium-sized by share. This rearrangement joins TRBV7-2 to TRBJ2-3; 8 nucleotides agree with TRBD2. Germline CDR1 is SGHTA and CDR2 is FQGNSA. The CDR3 is 20 residues long. Trimming removed 5 bases from V and 6 bases from J; junction bases left unmatched: 25. In DNA, the CDR3 is TGTGCCAGCAGCCCACGCCCCTACACTAGCGGAGGAGGGGGTGTGGATACGCAGTATTTT. Residues: CASSPRPYTSGGGGVDTQYF.

This clonotype was observed many times. The rearrangement joins TRBV11-2 to TRBJ2-7; 8 bases are a match to TRBD1. The ends lost 7 bases at V and 3 bases at J; junction bases unmatched: 11. This CDR3 spans 15 amino acids. Germline V gives CDR1 SGHAT, CDR2 FQNNGV. For the CDR3, the DNA is TGTGCCAGCAAGCCTGTGACAGGACAGGGCTACGAGCAGTACTTC. This translates into CASKPVTGQGYEQYF.

This clonotype was seen ten or more times. The rearrangement links TRBV6-1 to TRBJ2-7; D uncertain. The CDR3 spans 12 residues. Germline V gives CDR1 MNHNS, CDR2 SASEGT. The V gene lost 2 bases and the J gene lost 7 bases, with 9 bases spanning the gap. CDR3: CASSETGREQYF. CDR3 DNA sequence: TGTGCCAGCAGTGAAACCGGTAGGGAGCAGTACTTC.

This clonotype was counted between two and nine times. The chain combines TRBV20-1 with TRBJ2-1; 9 bases are shared with TRBD2. J gave up 6 bases and V 4 bases, and 7 bases lay outside the gene matches. The CDR3 contains 14 residues. Germline CDR1 DFQATT, CDR2 SNEGSKA (reference sequence). CDR3 sequence: CSATSGLAGNEQFF. The CDR3 DNA reads as TGCAGTGCTACTTCGGGACTAGCTGGCAATGAGCAGTTCTTC.

The CDR3 nucleotides are TGTGCCAGCAGCCAAGCTGGGCAGAGCTATGGCTACACCTTC. This sequence encodes CASSQAGQSYGYTF. The V and J genes are TRBV14 and TRBJ1-2; D unresolved. In germline, CDR1 is SGHDN, CDR2 FVKESK. Deletions cut 1 base from V and 4 bases from J, with 10 bases between. The CDR3 is 14 amino acids.

There are many counts of this clonotype. The chain recombines TRBV7-9 with TRBJ1-5; TRBD1 agrees at 9 bases. This CDR3 region has 17 residues. Germline V gene data show CDR1 as SEHNR and CDR2 as FQNEAQ (reference sequence). V shed 4 bases and J 7 bases; nucleotides not matched to a gene: 14. Here the CDR3 reads CASSWIPTGGKGQPQHF. The CDR3 bases are TGTGCCAGCAGCTGGATCCCGACAGGGGGAAAGGGGCAGCCCCAGCATTTT.

This clonotype was counted at least ten times. V is TRBV10-3 and J is TRBJ1-4; D not resolved. This CDR3 spans 12 amino acids. Trimming stripped 4 bases from V and 7 bases from J, with 7 bases between. Germline V gene sequence: CDR1 ENHRY, CDR2 SYGVKD. CDR3 sequence reads: CAISASSEKLFF. DNA for the CDR3: TGTGCCATCAGTGCGAGTAGTGAAAAACTGTTTTTT.

This clonotype occurred many times. The chain uses TRBV2 and TRBJ1-4; the D gene is possibly TRBD1 (6 bases). The CDR3 has 14 amino acids. V was clipped by 10 bases and J by 7 bases, with 19 bases between them. Germline V CDR1 and CDR2: SNHLY, FYNNEI. CDR3 region: CATSTGRGFEKLFF. The CDR3 DNA follows: TGTGCCACGTCTACAGGGAGAGGGTTTGAAAAACTGTTTTTT.

At least ten counts were recorded for this clonotype. The rearrangement joins TRBV18 to TRBJ1-5; D is unclear. CDR1 and CDR2 from the germline V gene are KGHSH and LQKENI. V was pared by 3 bases and J by 2 bases, with 11 bases between. This CDR3 is 15 amino acids long. CDR3 DNA sequence: TGTGCCAGCTCACCTGATGGAGATCGCAATCAGCCCCAGCATTTT. It translates to CASSPDGDRNQPQHF.

In its sample, this clonotype was seen many times. This chain links TRBV18 with TRBJ1-3; D remains ambiguous. The CDR3 covers 15 residues. Germline CDR1 and CDR2: KGHSH and LQKENI. V lost 0 bases and J lost 2, with 8 bases in between. The chain's CDR3 is CASSPPPGTGNTIYF. Here the CDR3 DNA reads TGTGCCAGCTCACCACCCCCGGGCACTGGAAACACCATATATTTT.